Listed below are T cell receptor beta chains from one sample, sequenced in a study of cytomegalovirus exposure and HLA in healthy donors. Sequencing used immunoSEQ multiplex PCR; TCRdb keeps in-frame clones, though not all of them. The top ten hold 1.2% to 1.5% of the sample, which has roughly 160,000 clones, approximately 79% seen once. Sequenced sample: PBMCs. The receptors originated from a man aged 60-69 years in good health and CMV-seronegative. Both conserved end residues are part of each CDR3. Each record gives: CDR3 DNA, CDR3 protein, V gene, J gene, CDR3 length, D gene, clone size. The D gene is left open where the match is weak. Part of the rows lack a size; the others show once, few, many or a class for expanded clones.

TGTGCCAGCAGCGGGAATAACTATGGCTACACCTTC	CASSGNNYGYTF	TRBV27	TRBJ1-2	12	NA	NA
TGTGCCAGCAGTCCAGGGGCGCTTTACACCGGGGAGCTGTTTTTT	CASSPGALYTGELFF	TRBV28	TRBJ2-2	15	NA	NA
TGTGCCAGCAGCTTGGGCAACTCGGGGGAAAAACTGTTTTTT	CASSLGNSGEKLFF	TRBV7-9	TRBJ1-4	14	NA	NA
TGTGCCATCCGGGTAGGCGGGGAAAACACCGGGGAGCTGTTTTTT	CAIRVGGENTGELFF	TRBV10-3	TRBJ2-2	15	NA	NA
TGTGCCAGCCGTGAGACTAGCGGGAGAGAAGAGACCCAGTACTTC	CASRETSGREETQYF	TRBV28	TRBJ2-5	15	TRBD2	NA
TGTGCCAGCAGGTCCGGGACAGGGTCTGCAGAGACCCAGTACTTC	CASRSGTGSAETQYF	TRBV6-1	TRBJ2-5	15	TRBD1	NA
TGTGCCAGCAGCTTCGTGCGGGGGTCGCAGGGGCTAGAGACCCAGTACTTC	CASSFVRGSQGLETQYF	TRBV7-6	TRBJ2-5	17	NA	NA
TGTGCCAGCAGCCAACTTCTTTTAGCGCCGTACTTC	CASSQLLLAPYF	TRBV16	TRBJ2-7	12	NA	few
TGTGCCAGCAGAAAACAGTCTGGAAACACCATATATTTT	CASRKQSGNTIYF	TRBV6-5	TRBJ1-3	13	NA	few
TGTGCCAGCAGCTGGGGACAGGGGGCTCCGGAGACCCAGTACTTC	CASSWGQGAPETQYF	TRBV7-2	TRBJ2-5	15	TRBD1	NA
TGTGCCAGCAGATTCACGACAGGGGATGAAAAACTGTTTTTT	CASRFTTGDEKLFF	TRBV11-2	TRBJ1-4	14	TRBD1	NA
TGTGCCAGTTCCTCAGGGGGGTCTAATGAAAAACTGTTTTTT	CASSSGGSNEKLFF	TRBV6-6	TRBJ1-4	14	TRBD1	NA
TGCGCCAGCAGCCAAACCCGGGACAGGGTAACGCAGTATTTT	CASSQTRDRVTQYF	TRBV5-1	TRBJ2-3	14	TRBD1	NA
TGTGCCATCAGCGGTTACGTTCAAGAGACCCAGTACTTC	CAISGYVQETQYF	TRBV10-3	TRBJ2-5	13	NA	NA
TGTGCCAGCAGTGGCCAGACAGGGGTCATACGCAATCAGCCCCAGCATTTT	CASSGQTGVIRNQPQHF	TRBV25-1	TRBJ1-5	17	TRBD1	NA
TGTGCCAGCAGTGGACTAGCCTCAGATACGCAGTATTTT	CASSGLASDTQYF	TRBV2	TRBJ2-3	13	TRBD2	few
TGTGCCAGCAGTTCCCGTGAAAAACTGTTTTTT	CASSSREKLFF	TRBV6-5	TRBJ1-4	11	NA	NA
TGTGCCAGCAGCCCCGGGACAGGGCACCTCACAGATACGCAGTATTTT	CASSPGTGHLTDTQYF	TRBV27	TRBJ2-3	16	TRBD1	NA
TGTGCCAGCAGCTTGGAAGTGAGAGGCCTCCTCCACTTT	CASSLEVRGLLHF	TRBV5-6	TRBJ1-6	13	NA	few
TGTGCCACCATAATAGGGAGACTAGCGGGGGGATACTCCTACAATGAGCAGTTCTTC	CATIIGRLAGGYSYNEQFF	TRBV2	TRBJ2-1	19	TRBD2	NA
TGCGCCAGCAGCCAACAGACAGGGGGCGACTACAATGAGCAGTTCTTC	CASSQQTGGDYNEQFF	TRBV5-1	TRBJ2-1	16	TRBD1	NA
TGTGCCAGCAGCCGTAGCGGATTTACTAGCACAGATACGCAGTATTTT	CASSRSGFTSTDTQYF	TRBV7-2	TRBJ2-3	16	NA	NA
TGCAGCGTTAGGTCGGGCAGGGGTCATTCACCCCTCCACTTT	CSVRSGRGHSPLHF	TRBV29-1	TRBJ1-6	14	NA	NA
TGTGCCAGCAGCTTAGGACCCTTCCGACAGGGGCAGAACACCGGGGAGCTGTTTTTT	CASSLGPFRQGQNTGELFF	TRBV11-2	TRBJ2-2	19	TRBD1	NA
TGTGCCAGCTCACCATTGGCAGGCCTGAGCTCTGGAAACACCATATATTTT	CASSPLAGLSSGNTIYF	TRBV18	TRBJ1-3	17	NA	NA
TGTGCCAGCAGCATTAGCGGGGGGGCCTACGAGCAGTACTTC	CASSISGGAYEQYF	TRBV11-2	TRBJ2-7	14	TRBD2	NA
TGTGCCAGCTCAAATCAGGCCCCCGCGGGTAATGAGCAGTTCTTC	CASSNQAPAGNEQFF	TRBV18	TRBJ2-1	15	NA	NA
TGTGCCACCACCATAGCGGGGGGGCAAGAGACCCAGTACTTC	CATTIAGGQETQYF	TRBV18	TRBJ2-5	14	TRBD2	NA
TGTGCCAGCAGTGAACAGGGAGGCGGGACCTACGAGCAGTACTTC	CASSEQGGGTYEQYF	TRBV2	TRBJ2-7	15	NA	few
TGTGCCAGCAGCTTAGGACAGGGATCCTACAATGAGCAGTTCTTC	CASSLGQGSYNEQFF	TRBV7-9	TRBJ2-1	15	TRBD1	NA
TGTGCCAGCAGCTCAAACCGGGACTTGAGGGGGCAGTACTTC	CASSSNRDLRGQYF	TRBV5-4	TRBJ2-7	14	NA	few
TGTGTCAGAAGCTTGGGCCTAGCGGGAGGCAATCGAGGTGCCAAAAACATTCAGTACTTC	CVRSLGLAGGNRGAKNIQYF	TRBV7-5	TRBJ2-4	20	NA	NA
TGTGCCAGCAGCGTAGCGGACATACCCGTCAATGAGCAGTTCTTC	CASSVADIPVNEQFF	TRBV9	TRBJ2-1	15	NA	NA
TGCGCCAGCAGTGGATTAGGTAGCGTCACCTACGAGCAGTACTTC	CASSGLGSVTYEQYF	TRBV10-2	TRBJ2-7	15	NA	NA
TGTGCCAGCAGCTTAGTCCAGGGGGCCTACAATGAGCAGTTCTTC	CASSLVQGAYNEQFF	TRBV7-7	TRBJ2-1	15	TRBD1	NA
TGTGCCAGCAGTGACAGGGGGAGAACCTATAATTCACCCCTCCACTTT	CASSDRGRTYNSPLHF	TRBV27	TRBJ1-6	16	TRBD1	NA
TGTGCCAGCAGCACCAGTCCGAGGACAGGTACCTCCGAGCAGTACTTC	CASSTSPRTGTSEQYF	TRBV9	TRBJ2-7	16	TRBD1	NA
TGTGCCAGCAGCTTAGCGACAGGGAATTCACCCCTCCACTTT	CASSLATGNSPLHF	TRBV7-8	TRBJ1-6	14	TRBD1	NA
TGTGCCAGCAGTTACTCGTTCACAGAAACCTACGAGCAGTACTTC	CASSYSFTETYEQYF	TRBV6-5	TRBJ2-7	15	NA	few
TGCGCCAGCAGCTTGGGGACAGGGGAAAATTCACCCCTCCACTTT	CASSLGTGENSPLHF	TRBV5-1	TRBJ1-6	15	TRBD1	NA
TGTGCCAGCAGCCCAAGCGGGGGGGTCCCCTACGAGCAGTACTTC	CASSPSGGVPYEQYF	TRBV7-2	TRBJ2-7	15	TRBD2	few
TGTGCCACCAGCAGCCGGGACAGGCGACTAGGCGCCAAAAACATTCAGTACTTC	CATSSRDRRLGAKNIQYF	TRBV15	TRBJ2-4	18	TRBD1	NA
TGTGCCAGTAACGTTGTGGCGACGACATTTAGCAATCAGCCCCAGCATTTT	CASNVVATTFSNQPQHF	TRBV19	TRBJ1-5	17	NA	NA
TGTGCCAGCAGTGGAGGGGTTTTCGAGGAGACCCAGTACTTC	CASSGGVFEETQYF	TRBV7-2	TRBJ2-5	14	NA	NA
TGTGCTAGTGGTTTGGGGGTGACAGACGAGCAGTTCTTC	CASGLGVTDEQFF	TRBV12-5	TRBJ2-1	13	NA	NA
TGTGCCATTAACAGTAATTCACCCCTCCACTTT	CAINSNSPLHF	TRBV2	TRBJ1-6	11	NA	NA
TGCAGCGTGGGCGGGGGGGGGCCTGCGCAGTACTTC	CSVGGGGPAQYF	TRBV29-1	TRBJ2-7	12	TRBD2	NA
TGTGCCACCAGCACCTACGGGGGCGGGAGACCCTACAATGAGCAGTTCTTC	CATSTYGGGRPYNEQFF	TRBV15	TRBJ2-1	17	NA	NA
TGTGCCAGCAGTGCGGGACAGAAGTATGGCTACACCTTC	CASSAGQKYGYTF	TRBV28	TRBJ1-2	13	TRBD1	NA
TGTGCCAGCAGTTTAGGATTAGCGGGAGGATCCGATACGCAGTATTTT	CASSLGLAGGSDTQYF	TRBV27	TRBJ2-3	16	TRBD2	NA
TGTGCCAGCAGCCTGGGACTAGCGGGAGGGTCCTACAATGAGCAGTTCTTC	CASSLGLAGGSYNEQFF	TRBV11-2	TRBJ2-1	17	TRBD2	NA
TGTGCCAGCAGCCGGGTCGCCCTGTCCACTGAAGCTTTCTTT	CASSRVALSTEAFF	TRBV7-2	TRBJ1-1	14	NA	NA
TGTGCCAGCAGCTTACGGCAGGGGAGCGGGGAGCTGTTTTTT	CASSLRQGSGELFF	TRBV7-6	TRBJ2-2	14	NA	once
TGTGCCAGCAGTTTCCTGGCAGGGTGGTACTTC	CASSFLAGWYF	TRBV28	TRBJ2-7	11	NA	NA
TGTGCCAGCAGCTTGGGGGACAGGGAGATGGGAGAGACCCAGTACTTC	CASSLGDREMGETQYF	TRBV5-6	TRBJ2-5	16	TRBD1	NA
TGTGCCAGCAGTTTATTATCTGTATCTACGGAGCAGTACTTC	CASSLLSVSTEQYF	TRBV27	TRBJ2-7	14	NA	few
TGTGCCAGCAGCTTAGTCGACGGGGGGTTCGGCACAGATACGCAGTATTTT	CASSLVDGGFGTDTQYF	TRBV7-6	TRBJ2-3	17	TRBD2	NA
TGTGCCAGCAGTGCCGCGGGGGCTGGAAACACCATATATTTT	CASSAAGAGNTIYF	TRBV9	TRBJ1-3	14	NA	NA
TGTGCCAGCAGCTTATCCAGGATGAACACTGAAGCTTTCTTT	CASSLSRMNTEAFF	TRBV7-2	TRBJ1-1	14	NA	NA
TGTGCCAGCAGTTTCGGCGTCGGGGGGCTCGTAGATACGCAGTATTTT	CASSFGVGGLVDTQYF	TRBV28	TRBJ2-3	16	NA	NA